A single sample is the source of the 2 T cell receptor beta chains below, sequenced in a study of shared clonotypes between healthy human individuals. TCRdb's copy holds only in-frame clones and misses some; the assay was immunoSEQ multiplex PCR. The sample lists about 990,000 clones, around 82% seen once, with 0.61% in the top ten. The sequenced material came from memory CD4+ T cells from PBMCs. As to subset: CD45RA-negative fraction. Receptors originate from a young man in good health. Some clones in this sample may be carry-over from other donors' samples.

The chain carries TRBV2 and TRBJ2-7, with D possibly matching TRBD1 (6 bases). CDR1 is SNHLY and CDR2 is FYNNEI in the germline V gene. Deletions cut 6 bases from V and 5 bases from J, with 17 bases between. The CDR3 extends over 14 amino acids. The DNA of the CDR3 is TGTGCCAGCAGCGCCCCAATACAGGGAAACGAGCAGTACTTC. This translates into CASSAPIQGNEQYF.

The chain employs TRBV5-5 and TRBJ1-3; D remains unclear. Trimming took off 4 bases at V and 4 bases at J, with 15 bases between the two ends. Germline assignment: CDR1 SGHKS and CDR2 YYEKEE (reference sequence). The CDR3 runs to 15 residues. CDR3 DNA sequence: TGTGCCAGCAGCGACGGTCGGCCTGGGGGAAACACCATATATTTT. This sequence encodes CASSDGRPGGNTIYF.